This T cell receptor (beta chain) appears in the sequencing data of a study of lymphopenia after photon versus proton radiotherapy. The study, taken as a whole, reports: Under photons, naive T cells and diversity fell while effector/memory populations rose. Better survival with proton therapy was suggested as possible, not demonstrated. Larger post-nadir TCR diversity loss correlated inversely with survival in deceased patients.

After removal of 4 bases from V and 4 bases from J, the junction contained 7 bases not matched to a gene. CDR1 and CDR2 from the germline V gene are SGHNT and YYREEE (reference sequence). The CDR3 spans 15 residues. Method: immunoSEQ multiplex PCR; TCRdb's copy keeps in-frame clones and lacks some. The sample records some 55,000 clones, 75% to 90% being singletons. To note about this clone: Its antigen is undetermined.

The V call is TRBV5-4, the J call TRBJ2-7, with TRBD1 identical over 11 bases. Sequencing was performed on peripheral blood, taken from a patient treated with photon-based radiotherapy. The source of this sequence is a middle-aged man with gastric cancer. CDR3 residues: CASSVGQGATYEQYF. The CDR3 nucleotides are TGTGCCAGCAGCGTTGGACAGGGGGCCACGTACGAGCAGTACTTC.